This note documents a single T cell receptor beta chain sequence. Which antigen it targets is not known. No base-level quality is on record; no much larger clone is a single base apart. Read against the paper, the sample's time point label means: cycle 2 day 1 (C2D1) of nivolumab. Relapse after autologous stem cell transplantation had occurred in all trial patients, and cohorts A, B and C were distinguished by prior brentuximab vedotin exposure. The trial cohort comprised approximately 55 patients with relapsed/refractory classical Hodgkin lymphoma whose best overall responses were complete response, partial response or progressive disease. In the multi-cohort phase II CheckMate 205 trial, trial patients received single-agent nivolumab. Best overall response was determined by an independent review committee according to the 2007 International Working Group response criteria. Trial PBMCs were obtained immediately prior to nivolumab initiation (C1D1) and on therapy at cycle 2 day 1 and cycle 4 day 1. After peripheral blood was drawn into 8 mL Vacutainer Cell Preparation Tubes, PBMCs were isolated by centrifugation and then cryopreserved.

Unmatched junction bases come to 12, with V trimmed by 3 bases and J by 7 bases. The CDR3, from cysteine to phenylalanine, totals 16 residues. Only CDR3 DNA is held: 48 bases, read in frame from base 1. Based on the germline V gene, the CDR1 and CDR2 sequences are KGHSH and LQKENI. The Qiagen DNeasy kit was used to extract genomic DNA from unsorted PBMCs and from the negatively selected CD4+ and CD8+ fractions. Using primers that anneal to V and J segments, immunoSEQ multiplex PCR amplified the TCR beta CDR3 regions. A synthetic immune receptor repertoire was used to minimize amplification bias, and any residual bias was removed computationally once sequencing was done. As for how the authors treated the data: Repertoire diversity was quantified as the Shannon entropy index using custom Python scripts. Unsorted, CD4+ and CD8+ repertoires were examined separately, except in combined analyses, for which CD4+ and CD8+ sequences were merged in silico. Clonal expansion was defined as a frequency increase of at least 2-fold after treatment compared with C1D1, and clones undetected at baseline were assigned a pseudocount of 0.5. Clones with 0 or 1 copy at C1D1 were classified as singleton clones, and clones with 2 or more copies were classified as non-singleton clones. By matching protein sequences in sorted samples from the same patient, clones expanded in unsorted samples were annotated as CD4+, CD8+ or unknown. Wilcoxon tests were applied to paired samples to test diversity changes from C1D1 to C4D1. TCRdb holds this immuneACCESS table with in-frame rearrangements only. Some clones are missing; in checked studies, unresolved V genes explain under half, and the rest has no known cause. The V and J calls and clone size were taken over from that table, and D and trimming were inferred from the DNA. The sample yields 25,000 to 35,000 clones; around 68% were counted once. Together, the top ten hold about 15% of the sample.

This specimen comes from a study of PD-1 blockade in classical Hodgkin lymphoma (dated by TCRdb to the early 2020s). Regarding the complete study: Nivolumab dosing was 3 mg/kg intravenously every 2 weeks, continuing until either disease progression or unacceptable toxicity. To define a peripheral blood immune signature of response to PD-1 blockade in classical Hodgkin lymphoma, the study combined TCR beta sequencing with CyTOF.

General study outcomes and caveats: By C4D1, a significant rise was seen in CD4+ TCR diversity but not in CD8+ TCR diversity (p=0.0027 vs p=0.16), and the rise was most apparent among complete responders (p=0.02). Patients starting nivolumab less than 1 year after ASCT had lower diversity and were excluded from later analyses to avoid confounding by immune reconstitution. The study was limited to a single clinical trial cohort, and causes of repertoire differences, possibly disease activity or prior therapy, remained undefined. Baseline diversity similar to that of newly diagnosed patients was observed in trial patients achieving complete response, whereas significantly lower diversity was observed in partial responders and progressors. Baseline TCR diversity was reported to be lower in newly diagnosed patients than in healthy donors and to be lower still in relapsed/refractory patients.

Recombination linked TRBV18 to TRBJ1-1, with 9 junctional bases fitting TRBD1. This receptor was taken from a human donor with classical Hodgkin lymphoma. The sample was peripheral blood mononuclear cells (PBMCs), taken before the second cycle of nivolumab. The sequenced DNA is TGTGCCAGCTCACCTCTTCCTTTACAGGGGGCGAGTGAAGCTTTCTTT. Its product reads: CASSPLPLQGASEAFF.